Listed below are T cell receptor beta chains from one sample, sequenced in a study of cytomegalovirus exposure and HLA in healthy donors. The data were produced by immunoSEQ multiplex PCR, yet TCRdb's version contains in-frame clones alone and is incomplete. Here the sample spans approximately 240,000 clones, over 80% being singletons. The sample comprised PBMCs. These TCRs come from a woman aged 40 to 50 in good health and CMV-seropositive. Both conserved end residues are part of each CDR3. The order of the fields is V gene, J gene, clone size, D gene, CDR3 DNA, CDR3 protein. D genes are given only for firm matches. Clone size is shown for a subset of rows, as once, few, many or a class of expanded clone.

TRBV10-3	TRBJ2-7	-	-	TGTGCCATCAGTACCAGACAGGACTCCTACGAGCAGTACTTC	CAISTRQDSYEQYF
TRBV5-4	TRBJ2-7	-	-	TGTGCCAGCAGCTTGGGTTTAGAATCAAGCGAGCAGTACTTC	CASSLGLESSEQYF
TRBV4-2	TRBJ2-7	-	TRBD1	TGTGCCAGCAGCCAAGATAGGGGACAGGGGGCTTTAGGGGAGCAGTACTTC	CASSQDRGQGALGEQYF
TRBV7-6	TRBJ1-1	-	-	TGTGCCAGCAGCTTGGGCCTTGACACTGAAGCTTTCTTT	CASSLGLDTEAFF
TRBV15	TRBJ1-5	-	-	TGTGCCACCAGCAGAGATCCTACAGGGTCCAGCAATCAGCCCCAGCATTTT	CATSRDPTGSSNQPQHF
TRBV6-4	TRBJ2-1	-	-	TGTGCCAGCAGCCGAGAGGGCCTTAACAATGAGCAGTTCTTC	CASSREGLNNEQFF
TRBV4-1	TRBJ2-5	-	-	TGCGCCAGCAGCCCCCCCGGTTGGCGGGATGGAGAGACCCAGTACTTC	CASSPPGWRDGETQYF
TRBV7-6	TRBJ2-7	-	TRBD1	TGTGCCAGCACCCCGAGACAGGGGTCGCAGGAGCAGTACTTC	CASTPRQGSQEQYF
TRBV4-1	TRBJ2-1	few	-	TGCGCCAGCAGCTCGGCTAGTATGCTTGAGCAGTTCTTC	CASSSASMLEQFF
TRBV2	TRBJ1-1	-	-	TGTGCCAGCACCTGGACGGGAATGAACACTGAAGCTTTCTTT	CASTWTGMNTEAFF
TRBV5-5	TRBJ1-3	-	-	TGTGCCAGCAGCACACCTCCGGGGGCTGGAAACACCATATATTTT	CASSTPPGAGNTIYF
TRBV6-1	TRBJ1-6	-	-	TGTGCCAGCAGGGGAGGTGGCGACTCACCCCTCCACTTT	CASRGGGDSPLHF
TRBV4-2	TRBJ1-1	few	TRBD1	TGTGCCAGCAGCCCCCCACCGGGACAGGGGAACACTGAAGCTTTCTTT	CASSPPPGQGNTEAFF
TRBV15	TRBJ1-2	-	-	TGTGCCACCAGCAGAGATCAAGCGGTCACCTCCTATGGCTACACCTTC	CATSRDQAVTSYGYTF
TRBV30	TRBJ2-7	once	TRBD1	TGTGCCTGTGGGACAGCCTACGAGCAGTACTTC	CACGTAYEQYF
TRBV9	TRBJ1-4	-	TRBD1	TGTGCCAGCAGCGGGGGACAGGGGGCTCAGGGAAAACTGTTTTTT	CASSGGQGAQGKLFF
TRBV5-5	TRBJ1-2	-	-	TGTGCCAGCAGATCCCGGAGAGGCTATGGCTACACCTTC	CASRSRRGYGYTF
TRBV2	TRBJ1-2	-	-	TGTGCCAGCAGTGTGGCAGGGCCCCGCTATGGCTACACCTTC	CASSVAGPRYGYTF
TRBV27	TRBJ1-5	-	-	TGTGCCAGCAGAGGGTTAGGCAGGGGTGAGCATCAGCCCCAGCATTTT	CASRGLGRGEHQPQHF
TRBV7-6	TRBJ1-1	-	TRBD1	TGTGCCAGCAGCACCCAGGGGGCCACTGAAGCTTTCTTT	CASSTQGATEAFF
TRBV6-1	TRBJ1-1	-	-	TGTGCCAGCAGTGAGGGGGGGGGAGCTTTCTTT	CASSEGGGAFF
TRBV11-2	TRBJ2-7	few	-	TGTGCCAGCAGCCCAGTACGAGGGCCGTTGGTCGGCTCCTACGAGCAGTACTTC	CASSPVRGPLVGSYEQYF
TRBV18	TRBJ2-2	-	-	TGTGCCAGCTCACCCCCTCTGGCACGGGACACCGGGGAGCTGTTTTTT	CASSPPLARDTGELFF
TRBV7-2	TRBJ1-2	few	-	TGTGCCAGCAGCTTGCCCCGCCAGGGGTCGAGCTACACCTTC	CASSLPRQGSSYTF
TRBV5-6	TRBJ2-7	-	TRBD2	TGTGCCAGCAGCTTACCTATGACTAGCGGGGGGGCCTACGAGCAGTACTTC	CASSLPMTSGGAYEQYF
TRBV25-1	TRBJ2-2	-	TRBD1	TGTGCCAGCAGTGATGGGACAGGGGGTTTTCGGGTCGGGGAGCTGTTTTTT	CASSDGTGGFRVGELFF
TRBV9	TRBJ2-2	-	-	TGTGCCAGCAGCGTAGGGGGGGTCACCGGGGAGCTGTTTTTT	CASSVGGVTGELFF
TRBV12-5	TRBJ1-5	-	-	TGTGCGTCACAGGCGCTCAATCAGCCCCAGCATTTT	CASQALNQPQHF
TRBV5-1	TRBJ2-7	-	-	TGCGCCAGCAGCCCGGGGGCTAGCGGCTACGAGCAGTACTTC	CASSPGASGYEQYF
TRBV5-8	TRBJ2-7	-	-	TGTGCCAGCATCGCTCGCGGGGACAGTACCTACGAGCAGTACTTC	CASIARGDSTYEQYF
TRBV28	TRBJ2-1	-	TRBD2	TGTGCCACCCTCCCTAGCGGGGGACGGCGGCAGTTCTTC	CATLPSGGRRQFF
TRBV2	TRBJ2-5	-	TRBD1	TGTGCCAGCAGTCCGGGACAGGGGGAGACCCAGTACTTC	CASSPGQGETQYF
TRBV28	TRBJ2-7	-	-	TGTGCCAGCAGGCTCTCGGACAACTACGAGCAGTACTTC	CASRLSDNYEQYF
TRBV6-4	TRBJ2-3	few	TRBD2	TGTGCCAGCAGTGACGTGAGCGGGAGAGGCACAGATACGCAGTATTTT	CASSDVSGRGTDTQYF
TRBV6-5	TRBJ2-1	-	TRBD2	TGTGCCAGCAGTTCCGGGACTAGCGGACTGAATGAGCAGTTCTTC	CASSSGTSGLNEQFF
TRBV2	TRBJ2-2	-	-	TGTGCCAGCAGTGGTACAGGATACACCGGGGAGCTGTTTTTT	CASSGTGYTGELFF
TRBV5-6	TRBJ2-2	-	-	TGTGCCAGCAGCCCGTCGGATAGAGGGACCGGGGAGCTGTTTTTT	CASSPSDRGTGELFF
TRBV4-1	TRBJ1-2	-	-	TGCGCCAGCAGCCAACCGACAGGATATTATGGCTACACCTTC	CASSQPTGYYGYTF
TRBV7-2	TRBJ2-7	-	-	TGTGCCAGCAGCAATACTGTCACCTACGAGCAGTACTTC	CASSNTVTYEQYF
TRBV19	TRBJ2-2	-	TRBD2	TGTGCCAGTAGGGGACTAGCGGGAACTGGGGAGCTGTTTTTT	CASRGLAGTGELFF
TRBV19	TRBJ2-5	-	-	TGTGCCAGTAGTACACCCATGCGTCTGGAAGAGACCCAGTACTTC	CASSTPMRLEETQYF
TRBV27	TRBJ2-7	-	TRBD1	TGTGCCAGTGCCTCCGGGACAGGGGGTCCCTACGAGCAGTACTTC	CASASGTGGPYEQYF
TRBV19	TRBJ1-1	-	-	TGTGCCAGTAGTATAGGGACAGCGCAAGGGAACACTGAAGCTTTCTTT	CASSIGTAQGNTEAFF
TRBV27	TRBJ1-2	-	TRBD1	TGTGCCAGCAGTCAGGGGGATGGCTACACCTTC	CASSQGDGYTF
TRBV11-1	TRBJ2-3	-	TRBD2	TGTGCCAGCAGCTTAAGTAGCGGGGGGGTAGTAGATACGCAGTATTTT	CASSLSSGGVVDTQYF
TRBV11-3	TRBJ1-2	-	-	TGTGCCAGCAGCTTAGATTTTATGGTCGGGTCGGTCTATGGCTACACCTTC	CASSLDFMVGSVYGYTF
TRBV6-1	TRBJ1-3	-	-	TGTGCCAGCACCGGGGGAGGGTCGGGAAACACCATATATTTT	CASTGGGSGNTIYF
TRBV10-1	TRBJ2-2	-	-	TGCGCCAGCAGTGACAGCACCGGGGAGCTGTTTTTT	CASSDSTGELFF
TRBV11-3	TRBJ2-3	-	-	TGTGCCAGCAGCCCCGAGGTGGATACGCAGTATTTT	CASSPEVDTQYF
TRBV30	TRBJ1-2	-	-	TGTGCCTGGAGTGTGAGTACCTATGGCTACACCTTC	CAWSVSTYGYTF
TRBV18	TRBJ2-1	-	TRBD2	TGTGCCAGCTCACCAGGGACTAGAGATTACAATGAGCAGTTCTTC	CASSPGTRDYNEQFF
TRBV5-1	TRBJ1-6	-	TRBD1	TGCGCCAGCAGCTTGATGCAGGGGGGCTATAATTCACCCCTCCACTTT	CASSLMQGGYNSPLHF